A single sample gave rise to the 9 T cell receptor beta chains below, sequenced in a study of blood T cell repertoires in COVID-19. The table came from immunoSEQ multiplex PCR; TCRdb's copy has only in-frame clones and leaves some out. This sample yields about 180,000 clones, of which around 83% are seen a single time; approximately 8% belongs to the top ten. The sample comprised peripheral blood. Receptors were obtained from a woman in her 70s with COVID-19, enrolled during active disease.

The chain joins TRBV9 to TRBJ2-1, with D maybe TRBD2 (6 bases). This CDR3 spans 14 amino acids. Germline V gene lookup returns CDR1 SGDLS and CDR2 YYNGEE. Trimming shortened V by 4 bases and J by 5 bases, and 13 bases separated the two germline ends. The CDR3 sequence: CASSTQTGDNEQFF. The CDR3 DNA follows: TGTGCCAGCAGCACACAGACGGGGGACAATGAGCAGTTCTTC.

This chain connects TRBV19 to TRBJ1-5; tentatively, D is TRBD1 (6 bases). Germline CDR1 LNHDA, CDR2 SQIVND (reference sequence). The CDR3 sequence is 16 residues long. Trimming shortened V by 7 bases and J by 3 bases, and 19 bases separated the two germline ends. This CDR3 reads CASKAGARGSNQPQHF. CDR3 bases: TGTGCCAGTAAGGCGGGGGCACGGGGTTCCAATCAGCCCCAGCATTTT.

The chain links TRBV10-3 to TRBJ2-3; D is possibly TRBD2 (6 bases). The V gene's germline CDR1 is ENHRY and CDR2 SYGVKD. The ends were cut back, 2 bases at V and 0 bases at J, with 21 bases in the middle. This CDR3 region has 19 residues. The CDR3 DNA sequence: TGTGCCATCAGTGAGCCAAGGGCGGGAATAATAACTAGCACAGATACGCAGTATTTT. This codes for CAISEPRAGIITSTDTQYF.

The chain employs TRBV15 and TRBJ1-6; D not resolved. The CDR3 is 15 residues long. CDR1 is LNHNV, CDR2 YYDKDF, per germline (reference sequence). V lost 0 bases and J lost 7, with 10 bases in between. CDR3 in amino acids: CATSRDFGYNSPLHF. The CDR3 bases are TGTGCCACCAGCAGAGATTTCGGGTACAATTCACCCCTCCACTTT.

The chain links TRBV19 to TRBJ2-3; D is unresolved. V lost 3 bases and J 0 bases, leaving 10 bases between the germline ends. Germline V gene lookup returns CDR1 LNHDA and CDR2 SQIVND (reference sequence). The CDR3 runs to 15 residues. The CDR3 loop is CASSIRPRSTDTQYF. As DNA, the CDR3 is TGTGCCAGTAGTATTCGTCCGAGAAGCACAGATACGCAGTATTTT.

The chain links TRBV28 to TRBJ2-7, with D possibly TRBD2 on 6 matching bases. With 7 bases removed from V and 7 bases from J, the gap between germline ends came to 11 bases. Germline CDR1 and CDR2: MDHEN and SYDVKM. The CDR3 extends over 11 amino acids. In nucleotides, the CDR3 is TGTGCCAGCACCCTTCGGGGGGAGCAGTACTTC. Translation: CASTLRGEQYF.

V and J are TRBV5-1 and TRBJ2-2; 8 bases align to TRBD1. The trim removed 6 bases at V and 6 bases at J, leaving 7 bases unmatched. The CDR3 contains 14 residues. Germline CDR1 and CDR2: SGHRS and YFSETQ. This CDR3 reads CASTPQDRAGELFF. Here the CDR3 DNA reads TGCGCCAGCACACCTCAGGACAGGGCCGGGGAGCTGTTTTTT.

V usage is TRBV7-8 and J usage is TRBJ1-5, with TRBD1 matching 9 bases. The V segment lost 1 base and the J segment 7 bases; nucleotides outside the gene matches: 5. The germline V gene encodes CDR1 SGHVS and CDR2 FQNEAQ. The CDR3 loop spans 15 amino acids. CDR3 coding DNA: TGTGCCAGCAGCTTAGGGGGACAGGGAGGACAGCCCCAGCATTTT. Protein product: CASSLGGQGGQPQHF.

The gene calls are TRBV5-1 and TRBJ2-1; the D gene is possibly TRBD2 (5 bases). Germline-derived CDR1 and CDR2 are SGHRS and YFSETQ. V was clipped by 10 bases and J by 6 bases, with 20 bases between them. The CDR3 spans 14 residues. CDR3 DNA sequence: TGCGCCTCCTCAGCGGCTGTTCAGTTCAATGAGCAGTTCTTC. Residues: CASSAAVQFNEQFF.